This is a list of T cell receptor beta chains from one sample in a study of T cells in Graves' hyperthyroidism and ophthalmopathy. TCRdb called the multiplex PCR reads again in MiXCR, with one record for every CDR3 protein. Here the sample spans around 480,000 distinct CDR3 sequences, about an eighth being singletons. What was sequenced was blood. Every receptor here comes from a woman in her late teens or twenties with Graves' hyperthyroidism. Both conserved end residues are part of each CDR3. A D gene is named only where the DNA matches it firmly. Clone size is given for some rows only: seen once, a few or many times, or a class if the clone is expanded.

j_call d_call v_call clone_size cdr3_aa cdr3_nt
TRBJ2-3 . TRBV20-1 . CSARDRVKTDTQYF TGCAGTGCTAGAGACAGGGTAAAGACAGATACGCAGTATTTT
TRBJ1-1 . TRBV27 many CASSLSTVGNTEAFF TGTGCCAGCAGTTTATCAACGGTGGGGAACACTGAAGCTTTCTTT
TRBJ2-7 . TRBV12-3/TRBV12-4 many CASSPPRTAAYEQYF TGTGCCAGCAGCCCACCCCGGACAGCCGCCTACGAGCAGTACTTC
TRBJ2-2 TRBD1 TRBV27 many CATGTGKSGELFF TGTGCCACCGGGACAGGGAAGTCTGGGGAGCTGTTTTTT
TRBJ2-3 TRBD2 TRBV19 . CASSPWVAGEGDTQYF TGTGCCAGTAGCCCCTGGGTAGCGGGAGAGGGAGATACGCAGTATTTT
TRBJ1-5 . TRBV9 . CAGGPGGDQPQHF TGTGCCGGGGGACCGGGGGGGGACCAGCCCCAGCATTTT
TRBJ2-3 . TRBV12-3/TRBV12-4 many CASSPQQFVSQGTQYF TGTGCCAGCAGTCCGCAGCAGTTCGTCTCCCAAGGGACGCAGTATTTT
TRBJ2-1 . TRBV5-1 many CASSLAGRNEQFF TGCGCCAGCAGCTTGGCCGGGCGCAATGAGCAGTTCTTC
TRBJ2-5 . TRBV12-3/TRBV12-4 many CASSIRDSTLETQYF TGTGCCAGCAGTATCCGGGACTCCACTTTGGAGACCCAGTACTTC
TRBJ2-2 . TRBV14 many CASSHPGTDNTGELFF TGTGCCAGCAGCCACCCCGGGACGGACAACACCGGGGAGCTGTTTTTT
TRBJ2-3 TRBD2 TRBV11-2 many CASSLVVAGGGTDTQYF TGTGCCAGCAGCTTAGTAGTGGCGGGAGGGGGCACAGATACGCAGTATTTT
TRBJ1-4 . TRBV5-1 few CASRAGGFRNEKLFF TGCGCCAGCCGGGCAGGAGGATTCCGGAATGAAAAACTGTTTTTT
TRBJ2-2 . TRBV19 . CASGRGDTGELFF TGTGCCAGTGGGAGAGGGGACACCGGGGAGCTGTTTTTT
TRBJ2-5 TRBD2 TRBV6-5 few CASSYWTSASQETQYF TGTGCCAGCAGTTACTGGACTAGCGCGTCGCAAGAGACCCAGTACTTC